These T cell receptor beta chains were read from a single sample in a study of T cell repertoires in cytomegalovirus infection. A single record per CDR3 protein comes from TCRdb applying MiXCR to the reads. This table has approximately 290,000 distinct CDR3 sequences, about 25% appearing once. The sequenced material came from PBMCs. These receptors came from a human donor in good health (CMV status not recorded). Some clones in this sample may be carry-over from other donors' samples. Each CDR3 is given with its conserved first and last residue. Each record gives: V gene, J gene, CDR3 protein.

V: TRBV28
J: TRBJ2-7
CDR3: CASSKAGGRYEQYF

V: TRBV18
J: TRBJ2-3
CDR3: CASSGNRVMSDTQYF

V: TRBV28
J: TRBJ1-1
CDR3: CASRSGLANTEAFF

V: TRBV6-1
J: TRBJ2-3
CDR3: CASSGTLSGGAGDTQYF

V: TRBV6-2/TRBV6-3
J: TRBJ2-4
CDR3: CASSYSGLAKNIQYF

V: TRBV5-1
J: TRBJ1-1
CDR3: CASRVDLNTEAFF

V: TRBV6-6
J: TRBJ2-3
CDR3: CASSLNRETDTQYF

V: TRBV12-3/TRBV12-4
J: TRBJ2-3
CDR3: CASSFSGNWYTQYF

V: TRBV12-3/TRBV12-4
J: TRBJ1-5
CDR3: CASRGQSYNQPQHF

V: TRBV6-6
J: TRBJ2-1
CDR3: CASSYGVRDHLGGQFF

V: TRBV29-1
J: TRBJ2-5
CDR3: CSVAVAGQETQYF

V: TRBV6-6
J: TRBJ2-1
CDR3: CASSSETGPEQFF

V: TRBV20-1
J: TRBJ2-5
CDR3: CSARGLQGKETQYF

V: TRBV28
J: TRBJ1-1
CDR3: CASSLRRHEGRRTEAFF

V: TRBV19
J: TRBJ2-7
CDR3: CASSTQGRTGNYEQYF

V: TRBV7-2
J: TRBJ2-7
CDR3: CASSLASPYEQYF

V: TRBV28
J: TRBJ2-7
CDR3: CASSFVWSGYEQYF

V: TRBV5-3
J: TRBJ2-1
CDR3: CASSPARGPNHNEQFF

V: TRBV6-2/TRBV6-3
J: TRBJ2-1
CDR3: CASGDPSGRFNNEQFF

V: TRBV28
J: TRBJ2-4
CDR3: CASSLSLAVKNIQYF

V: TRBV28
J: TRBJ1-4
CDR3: CASRTPDGRRFF

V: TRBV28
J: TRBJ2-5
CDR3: CASSAAGTVKETQYF

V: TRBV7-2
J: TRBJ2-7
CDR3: CASSLAGGGTNYEQYF